These 9 T cell receptor beta chains were all obtained from the same sample, sequenced in a study of radiotherapy plus CTLA-4 blockade in lung cancer. The assay was immunoSEQ multiplex PCR, and TCRdb's table has in-frame clones only and misses some. Of some 48,000 clones listed, 75% to 90% are singletons. The source was peripheral blood, collected from a patient treated with radiotherapy plus ipilimumab. These receptors were obtained from a human donor with non-small cell lung cancer that progressed on radiotherapy plus ipilimumab. Some clones in this sample may be carry-over from other donors' samples.

This rearrangement joins TRBV19 to TRBJ2-7; D is unresolved. Trimming shortened V by 0 bases and J by 1 base, and 7 bases separated the two germline ends. Germline-derived CDR1 and CDR2 are LNHDA and SQIVND (reference sequence). This CDR3 has 14 amino acids. The CDR3 region is CASSIDPGSYEQYF. The CDR3 DNA is TGTGCCAGTAGTATAGATCCGGGTTCCTACGAGCAGTACTTC. The full variable domain, rest sourced from reference TRBV19 and TRBJ2-7, is DGGITQSPKYLFRKEGQNVTLSCEQNLNHDAMYWYRQDPGQGLRLIYYSQIVNDFQKGDIAEGYSVSREKKESFPLTVTSAQKNPTAFYLCASSIDPGSYEQYFGPGTRLTVT.

This sequence joins TRBV19 and TRBJ1-6, with a possible D match to TRBD1 (6 bases). The CDR3 runs to 16 residues. Germline CDR1 LNHDA, CDR2 SQIVND (reference sequence). The germline V and J ends were trimmed by 5 bases and 8 bases, with 19 bases remaining between them. CDR3 DNA sequence: TGTGCCAGTAGTCTCGGGACATTTTTTGGAGATTCACCCCTCCACTTT. Protein product: CASSLGTFFGDSPLHF.

The rearrangement joins TRBV6-5 to TRBJ2-7, with TRBD2 as a possible D gene (5 bases). The CDR3 length is 13 residues. The germline V gene has CDR1 MNHEY and CDR2 SVGAGI. The germline V and J ends were trimmed by 3 bases and 1 base, with 7 bases remaining between them. The CDR3 coding sequence is TGTGCCAGCAGTTATAGGGAGTCCTACGAGCAGTACTTC. This encodes CASSYRESYEQYF.

The CDR3 DNA sequence: TGTGCCTGTTCGGGGGAAAGACACGAGCAGTACTTC. It encodes CACSGERHEQYF. The chain recombines TRBV10-3 with TRBJ2-7; D may be TRBD2 (6 bases). Germline V gene data show CDR1 as ENHRY and CDR2 as SYGVKD. Trimming shortened V by 11 bases and J by 5 bases, and 16 bases separated the two germline ends. The CDR3 loop spans 12 amino acids.

As concerns this clone: The identical CDR3 is also encoded by other nucleotide sequences in the sample. The rearrangement uses TRBV10-2 and TRBJ1-2; D possibly corresponds to TRBD1 (5 bases). The CDR3 extends over 14 amino acids. CDR1 and CDR2 from the germline V gene are WSHSY and SAAADI. Trimming pared 3 bases from V and 3 bases from J, leaving 11 bases between. CDR3 in amino acids: CASSEVGEDYGYTF. The CDR3 DNA reads TGCGCCAGCAGTGAAGTGGGGGAGGACTATGGCTACACCTTC.

V is TRBV7-2 and J is TRBJ2-2; 7 bases match TRBD2. The germline CDR1 and CDR2 sequences are SGHTA and FQGNSA. The CDR3 length is 17 residues. V was pared by 5 bases and J by 2 bases, with 11 bases of the junction left unmatched. The CDR3 protein is CASSPSLGRANTGELFF. CDR3 in DNA: TGTGCCAGCAGCCCAAGTTTGGGGAGGGCCAACACCGGGGAGCTGTTTTTT. The full variable domain, its missing parts supplied by reference TRBV7-2 and TRBJ2-2, is GAGVSQSPSNKVTEKGKDVELRCDPISGHTALYWYRQSLGQGLEFLIYFQGNSAPDKSGLPSDRFSAERTGGSVSTLTIQRTQQEDSAVYLCASSPSLGRANTGELFFGEGSRLTVL.

The chain couples TRBV7-2 to TRBJ2-7, with TRBD1 matching 8 bases. The CDR3 has 14 amino acids. Looked up from germline, CDR1 is SGHTA and CDR2 is FQGNSA. J gave up 5 bases and V 6 bases, and 9 bases lay outside the gene matches. This CDR3 reads CASSLSGTGDEQYF. CDR3 nucleotides: TGTGCCAGCAGTTTATCCGGGACAGGTGACGAGCAGTACTTC. The whole variable domain, filled in from reference TRBV7-2 and TRBJ2-7, reads GAGVSQSPSNKVTEKGKDVELRCDPISGHTALYWYRQSLGQGLEFLIYFQGNSAPDKSGLPSDRFSAERTGGSVSTLTIQRTQQEDSAVYLCASSLSGTGDEQYFGPGTRLTVT.

This clone was detected a few times. V is TRBV4-1 and J is TRBJ2-1, with 16 bases identical to TRBD2. Germline-derived CDR1 and CDR2 are MGHRA and YSYEKL. Germline trimming cut 1 base from V and 6 bases from J; bases unmatched to any gene: 9. This CDR3 has 19 residues. The CDR3, as DNA: TGCGCCAGCAGCCAAGTTCCGGTGGGGACTAGCGGGGGGGCCAATGAGCAGTTCTTC. Its protein is CASSQVPVGTSGGANEQFF.

J is TRBJ1-3 and V is TRBV2, with D possibly being TRBD1 (6 bases). The CDR3 is made up of 14 amino acids. Germline V gene data show CDR1 as SNHLY and CDR2 as FYNNEI. With 8 bases removed from V and 0 bases from J, the gap between germline ends came to 11 bases. The CDR3 DNA sequence: TGTGCCAGCGGGGGGGGCTACTCTGGAAACACCATATATTTT. Translated: CASGGGYSGNTIYF. The whole variable domain, filled in from reference TRBV2 and TRBJ1-3, reads EPEVTQTPSHQVTQMGQEVILRCVPISNHLYFYWYRQILGQKVEFLVSFYNNEISEKSEIFDDQFSVERPDGSNFTLKIRSTKLEDSAMYFCASGGGYSGNTIYFGEGSWLTVV.